This TCR beta chain was recorded in a study of breast tumors, draining lymph nodes, adjacent tissues. Study conclusions and caveats: Data only fit, rather than demonstrated, lymph node origin of most tumor T cells. Findings are consistent with lymph node origin and intratumoral expansion of most tumor T cells. Tumor TCR diversity was below lymph nodes but above nontumor tissue. Compared with basal-like, luminal-like tumors shared significantly more repertoire with nontumor tissue.

The CDR3 runs 14 residues. The germline gives CDR1 SNHLY, CDR2 FYNNEI. The V segment lost 8 bases and the J segment 4 bases; nucleotides outside the gene matches: 7. TCRdb reprocessed the multiplex PCR reads via MiXCR and lists one record per CDR3 protein. This table has more than 15,000 distinct CDR3 sequences, approximately 42% appearing once. Notes on this clonotype: Its antigen remains unidentified.

Sequenced material: breast tumor tissue. The rearrangement links TRBV2 to TRBJ2-1; 8 bases match TRBD2. The TCR sequence derives from a female donor with breast cancer. Some clones in this sample may be carry-over from other donors' samples. The CDR3 DNA is TGTGCCAGCGCACTAGCGGTTTTTTACAATGAGCAGTTCTTC. It translates to CASALAVFYNEQFF.